What follows are 13 T cell receptor beta chains derived from one specimen sequenced in a study of regulatory T cells in long-lasting Graves disease. Relying on iRepertoire HTBI primers and Arm-PCR of CDR3 regions, the team built TCR beta libraries. From the multiplex PCR reads, TCRdb called clonotypes with MiXCR, one entry per CDR3 protein. The repertoire has about 420,000 distinct CDR3 sequences, over 15% of them found once; the top ten carry 23%. The time point is: newly diagnosed GD, antithyroid drugs for less than 3 months. The TCR library was made from RNA extracted from PBMCs. These same records also appear under a second study, on T cells in Graves' hyperthyroidism and ophthalmopathy.

The sample in question was peripheral blood mononuclear cells (PBMCs), obtained at new diagnosis, from a patient treated with antithyroid drugs. The receptors shown here come from a woman aged 18 to 35 with Graves disease.

The chain links TRBV9 to TRBJ2-7; D gene unclear. Between the trimmed V and J ends, which lost 1 base and 5 bases, there was a span of 13 bases. Germline V lookup: CDR1 SGDLS, CDR2 YYNGEE. The CDR3 sequence is 14 residues long. The CDR3: CASSVTAAGDEQYF. The CDR3 nucleotides are TGTGCCAGCAGCGTAACGGCAGCTGGGGACGAGCAGTACTTC.

V is TRBV3-1 and J is TRBJ2-3; 11 nucleotides align to TRBD2. The CDR3 covers 16 residues. Losses at the gene ends were 4 bases for V and 2 bases for J; bases not matched to a gene: 5. Germline CDR1 LGHDT, CDR2 YNNKEL (reference sequence). The CDR3 nucleotides read TGTGCCAGCAGCCCCGATAGCGGGAGGGCCACAGATACGCAGTATTTT. Translating gives CASSPDSGRATDTQYF.

This clonotype was seen many times. This chain connects TRBV28 to TRBJ2-3; D may be TRBD1 (5 bases). The germline gives CDR1 MDHEN, CDR2 SYDVKM. The CDR3 is made up of 15 amino acids. Trimming left V 9 bases short and J 2 bases short, with 18 bases between. The CDR3 DNA is TGTGCCAGTTTTAAAACAGGTTTCAACACAGATACGCAGTATTTT. Protein sequence: CASFKTGFNTDTQYF.

Many counts were recorded for this clonotype. The rearrangement links TRBV28 to TRBJ2-7; TRBD2 matches 7 bases. The CDR3 has 15 residues. CDR1 is MDHEN and CDR2 is SYDVKM in the germline V gene. The trim removed 7 bases at V and 3 bases at J, leaving 12 bases unmatched. CDR3 DNA: TGTGCCAGCACCCCCCTGGGGGGACTAAGCTACGAGCAGTACTTC. It specifies CASTPLGGLSYEQYF.

The chain carries TRBV28 and TRBJ2-3; TRBD2 matches at 7 bases. Trimming removed 1 base from V and 5 bases from J; junction bases left unmatched: 18. The CDR3 covers 19 residues. Germline CDR1 reads MDHEN; CDR2 reads SYDVKM. The CDR3, as DNA: TGTGCCAGCAGTTTATCTCGGGGGGAGGGGAACTTTTTGGGAGATACGCAGTATTTT. Translation: CASSLSRGEGNFLGDTQYF.

This rearrangement joins TRBV6-1 to TRBJ1-6; 7 bases line up with TRBD1. The CDR3 has 17 residues. The junction had 8 bases not matched to a gene; V was cut back by 6 bases and J by 0 bases. Germline values: CDR1 MNHNS, CDR2 SASEGT. DNA for the CDR3: TGTGCCAGCAGGACCTACCGGGACAGCTCCTATAATTCACCCCTCCACTTT. Protein product: CASRTYRDSSYNSPLHF.

V and J are TRBV10-3 and TRBJ1-2, with 9 bases fitting TRBD1. The CDR3 runs to 13 residues. CDR1 is ENHRY and CDR2 is SYGVKD in the germline V gene. V dropped 8 bases and J dropped 3; count of bases not matched to a gene: 4. In DNA, the CDR3 is TGTGCCATCGCCGGGACAGGGCACTATGGCTACACCTTC. This translates into CAIAGTGHYGYTF.

The sample holds a few counts of this clonotype. The V and J genes are TRBV5-1 and TRBJ2-1; no clear D gene. V dropped 4 bases and J dropped 12 bases, with 17 bases sitting between them. The CDR3 sequence is 13 residues long. CDR1 SGHRS and CDR2 YFSETQ come from the germline V gene. DNA for the CDR3: TGCGCCAGCAGCGCACCCCGGGTAAGGGTGCAGTTCTTC. It codes for CASSAPRVRVQFF.

This clonotype was observed many times. The chain links TRBV28 to TRBJ1-5; D is uncertain. This CDR3 region has 14 residues. Germline CDR1 and CDR2: MDHEN and SYDVKM. V lost 0 bases, J lost 5 bases, and 8 bases lay in between. The CDR3 coding sequence is TGTGCCAGCAGTTTATGGTCGGAGCATCAGCCCCAGCATTTT. Protein product: CASSLWSEHQPQHF. Based on the CDR3 plus reference TRBV28 and TRBJ1-5, the full variable domain is DVKVTQSSRYLVKRTGEKVFLECVQDMDHENMFWYRQDPGLGLRLIYFSYDVKMKEKGDIPEGYSVSREKKERFSLILESASTNQTSMYLCASSLWSEHQPQHFGDGTRLSIL.

This clonotype showed up many times. The chain joins TRBV5-1 to TRBJ2-5; possibly TRBD1 or TRBD2 for D (5 bases each). The CDR3 has 16 residues. Germline V gene data show CDR1 as SGHRS and CDR2 as YFSETQ. The ends were cut back, 3 bases at V and 5 bases at J, with 20 bases in the middle. As DNA, the CDR3 is TGCGCCAGCAGCTGGGGCCGGGACCCCAGGAGGGAGACCCAGTACTTC. This encodes CASSWGRDPRRETQYF.

This clonotype was picked up many times. J is TRBJ2-7 and V is TRBV28; 9 nucleotides align to TRBD1. Germline assignment: CDR1 MDHEN and CDR2 SYDVKM. This CDR3 spans 14 amino acids. V gave up 5 bases and J gave up 4 bases; unmatched junction bases: 6. In DNA form, the CDR3 reads TGTGCCAGCAGTACCGGGACAGGGTTGTACGAGCAGTACTTC. Protein: CASSTGTGLYEQYF.

This chain joins TRBV12-3 or TRBV12-4 and TRBJ2-7; 14 bases align to TRBD2. J gave up 5 bases and V 10 bases, and 25 bases lay outside the gene matches. CDR3 length: 20 amino acids. CDR3 amino acids: CAIRTGFGRLAGGLGDEQYF. CDR3 DNA sequence: TGTGCCATCAGGACGGGATTTGGGCGACTAGCGGGAGGGCTTGGTGACGAGCAGTACTTC.

This clonotype has only a few counts. V usage is TRBV29-1 and J usage is TRBJ2-5; D call uncertain. CDR1 is SQVTM and CDR2 is ANQGSEA in the germline V gene. This CDR3 region has 14 residues. V was clipped by 3 bases and J by 1 base, with 12 bases between them. CDR3 residues: CSVESQTIQETQYF. CDR3 nucleotides: TGCAGCGTTGAGAGCCAAACTATCCAAGAGACCCAGTACTTC.